This T cell receptor beta chain was identified during a study of T cell repertoires in cytomegalovirus infection. This clonotype was counted between two and nine times. Germline CDR1 is GTSNPN and CDR2 is SVGIG (reference sequence). Trimming cost V 1 base and J 4 bases, with 13 bases left between them. This CDR3 has 14 residues. MiXCR was run by TCRdb on the reads, yielding one entry per CDR3 protein. The table shows roughly 760,000 distinct CDR3 sequences, with 35% occurring only once. Sequenced: PBMCs. V usage is TRBV30 and J usage is TRBJ1-2, with D possibly matching TRBD1 (6 bases). The clonotype originates from a human donor in good health (CMV status not recorded). Some clones in this sample may be carry-over from other donors' samples. The CDR3 coding sequence is TGTGCCTGGAGTGATGGGGGCCGCGGCTATGGCTACACCTTC. The encoded protein is CAWSDGGRGYGYTF.